This passage covers 4 T cell receptor beta chains from one sample sequenced in a study of cytomegalovirus exposure and HLA in healthy donors. 60 Vbeta and 13 Jbeta primers were used in PCR. TCRdb's copy holds only in-frame clones and misses some; the assay was immunoSEQ multiplex PCR. The sample comprises 150,000 to 200,000 clones, 80% of which are singletons, and 0.6% to 0.7% rests with the top ten. Sequencing input: PBMCs. These TCRs come from a boy younger than 18 in good health and CMV-seronegative.

This rearrangement joins TRBV19 to TRBJ1-2; the D gene is possibly TRBD1 (6 bases). The CDR3 is 15 residues long. Per germline, CDR1 LNHDA and CDR2 SQIVND (reference sequence). The V gene lost 9 bases and the J gene lost 8 bases, with 25 bases spanning the gap. The CDR3 here is CASRGGGTEGKGYTF. CDR3 in DNA: TGTGCCAGCCGAGGGGGAGGGACTGAGGGAAAAGGCTACACCTTC.

The chain links TRBV6-6 to TRBJ2-1; D is perhaps TRBD2 (5 bases). The CDR3 contains 12 residues. Germline CDR1 MNHNY, CDR2 SVGAGI (reference sequence). Trimming cost V 10 bases and J 5 bases, with 12 bases left between them. Here the CDR3 DNA reads TGTGCCACCTCGGACTGGGACAATGAGCAGTTCTTC. Translating it yields CATSDWDNEQFF.

This clone was found once. The rearrangement joins TRBV11-2 to TRBJ2-2, with D perhaps TRBD1 (5 bases). There are 19 residues in the CDR3. CDR1 is SGHAT and CDR2 is FQNNGV in the germline V gene. V gave up 2 bases and J gave up 0 bases, with 19 bases separating them. The CDR3 DNA sequence: TGTGCCAGCAGCTTAATAGCCTCCCAGGGTCCCGCGAACACCGGGGAGCTGTTTTTT. Translated: CASSLIASQGPANTGELFF.

Only one count was recorded for this clone. V is TRBV11-2 and J is TRBJ1-4, with D possibly TRBD1 on 5 matching bases. The CDR3 totals 15 residues. The V end was cut by 5 bases, the J end by 5 bases, with 15 bases between. The germline gives CDR1 SGHAT, CDR2 FQNNGV. The CDR3 coding sequence is TGTGCCAGCAGCCCCACAGGACCTCAGAATGAAAAACTGTTTTTT. Amino acids: CASSPTGPQNEKLFF.